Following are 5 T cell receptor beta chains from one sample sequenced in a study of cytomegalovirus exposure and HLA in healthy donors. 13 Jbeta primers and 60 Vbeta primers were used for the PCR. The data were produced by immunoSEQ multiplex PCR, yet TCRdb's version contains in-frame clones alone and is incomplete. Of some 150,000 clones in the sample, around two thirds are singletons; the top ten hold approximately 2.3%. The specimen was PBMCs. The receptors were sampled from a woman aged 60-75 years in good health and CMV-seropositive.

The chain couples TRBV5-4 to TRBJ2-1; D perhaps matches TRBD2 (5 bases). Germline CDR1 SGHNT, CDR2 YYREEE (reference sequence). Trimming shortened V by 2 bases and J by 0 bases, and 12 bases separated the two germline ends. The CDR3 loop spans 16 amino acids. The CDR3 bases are TGTGCCAGCAGCTTTAAGCGGAGCCCCTCCTACAATGAGCAGTTCTTC. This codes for CASSFKRSPSYNEQFF.

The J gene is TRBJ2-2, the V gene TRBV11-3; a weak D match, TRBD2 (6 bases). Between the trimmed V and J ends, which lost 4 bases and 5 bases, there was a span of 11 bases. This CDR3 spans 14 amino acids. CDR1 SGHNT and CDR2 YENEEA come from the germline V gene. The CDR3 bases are TGTGCCAGCAGCTACCTTGGAGGGACCGGGGAGCTGTTTTTT. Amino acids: CASSYLGGTGELFF. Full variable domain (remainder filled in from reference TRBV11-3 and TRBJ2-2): EAGVVQSPRYKIIEKKQPVAFWCNPISGHNTLYWYLQNLGQGPELLIRYENEEAVDDSQLPKDRFSAERLKGVDSTLKIQPAELGDSAVYLCASSYLGGTGELFFGEGSRLTVL.

The CDR3 DNA follows: TGTGCCAGCAGTTTAGGCTCGGTGGGGGCAAACTATGGCTACACCTTC. This gives the protein CASSLGSVGANYGYTF. The chain recombines TRBV28 with TRBJ1-2; possibly TRBD1 for D (6 bases). V dropped 2 bases and J dropped 2 bases, with 15 bases sitting between them. The CDR3 is 16 amino acids. Germline-derived CDR1 and CDR2 are MDHEN and SYDVKM.

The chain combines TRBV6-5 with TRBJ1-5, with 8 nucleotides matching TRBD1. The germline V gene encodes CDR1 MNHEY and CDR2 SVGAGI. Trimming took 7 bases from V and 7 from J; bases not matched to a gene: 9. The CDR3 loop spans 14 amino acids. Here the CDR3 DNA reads TGTGCCAGCAACGACAGGGGAAGAGGGCAGCCCCAGCATTTT. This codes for CASNDRGRGQPQHF.

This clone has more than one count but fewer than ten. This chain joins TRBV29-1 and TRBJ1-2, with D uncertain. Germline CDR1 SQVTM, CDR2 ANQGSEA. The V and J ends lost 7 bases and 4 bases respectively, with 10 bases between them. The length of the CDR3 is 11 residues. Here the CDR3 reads CSGEWGYGYTF. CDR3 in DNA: TGCAGCGGGGAGTGGGGCTATGGCTACACCTTC.